This T cell receptor beta chain was obtained from a study of blood T cell repertoires in COVID-19. The overall study: Researchers got acute and convalescent COVID-19 samples from the United States, Italy and Spain. Sources were T cells, B-cell-depleted T cells, or PBMCs; the material itself was cDNA or gDNA.

The CDR3 loop spans 13 amino acids. V lost 1 base, J lost 14 bases, and 6 bases stayed unmatched. Authors' analysis steps: The assay estimated nucleated cells by amplifying reference gene primers. Sequencing used immunoSEQ multiplex PCR; TCRdb keeps in-frame clones, though not all of them. Clone size and the V and J calls come from that table; the DNA yielded D and trimming. The sample lists 150,000 or so clones; under 85% were seen once. The chain couples TRBV12-3 or TRBV12-4 to TRBJ2-3; 10 nucleotides match TRBD2. Input material: peripheral blood. This clonotype originated in a man between 60 and 75 years old who had recovered from COVID-19. The CDR3 loop is CASSLGLAGIRYF. CDR3 DNA sequence: TGTGCCAGCAGTTTAGGACTAGCGGGTATTCGGTATTTT.